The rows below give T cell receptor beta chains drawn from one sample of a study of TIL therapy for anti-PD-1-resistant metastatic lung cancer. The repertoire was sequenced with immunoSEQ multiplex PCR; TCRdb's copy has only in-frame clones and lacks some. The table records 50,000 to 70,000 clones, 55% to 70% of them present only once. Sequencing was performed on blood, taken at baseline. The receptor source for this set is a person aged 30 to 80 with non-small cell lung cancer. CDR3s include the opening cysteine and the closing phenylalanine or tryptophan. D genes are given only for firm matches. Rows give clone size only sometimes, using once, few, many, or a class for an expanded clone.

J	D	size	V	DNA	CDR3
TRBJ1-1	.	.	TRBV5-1	TGCGCCAGCAGCCCCCAGGTCGGCACTGAAGCTTTCTTT	CASSPQVGTEAFF
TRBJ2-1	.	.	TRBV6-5	TGTGCCAGCAGTCCCCCAAGGGGGGAGCAGTTCTTC	CASSPPRGEQFF
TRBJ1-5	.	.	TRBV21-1	TGTGCCAGCAGCAGATCCGCCGGACAGGGCTATAGCAATCAGCCCCAGCATTTT	CASSRSAGQGYSNQPQHF
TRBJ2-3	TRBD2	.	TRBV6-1	TGTGCCACGCGGGGACTAGCGGGTGGAGATACGCAGTATTTT	CATRGLAGGDTQYF
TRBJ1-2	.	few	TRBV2	TGTGCCAGCAGTGTGGGCTATGGCTACACCTTC	CASSVGYGYTF
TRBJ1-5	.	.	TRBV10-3	TGTGCCATCAATGAGCAGGAGGGACAGCCCCAGCATTTT	CAINEQEGQPQHF
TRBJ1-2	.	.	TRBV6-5	TGTGCCAGCAGTTACTCTTCGGGGGTGGCTCGAGGCTACACCTTC	CASSYSSGVARGYTF
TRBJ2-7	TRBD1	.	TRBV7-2	TGTGCCAGCAGCTGGGGGGCAGGGGGCTTTAGTGGCGAGCAGTACTTC	CASSWGAGGFSGEQYF
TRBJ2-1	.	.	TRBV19	TGTGCCAGTAGCCTCGAAGCTCAATCCTACAATGAGCAGTTCTTC	CASSLEAQSYNEQFF
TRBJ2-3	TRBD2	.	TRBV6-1	TGTGCCAGCAGTGCATCGGGACTAGCGGGGGGGCCCTTAAGACCAGATACGCAGTATTTT	CASSASGLAGGPLRPDTQYF
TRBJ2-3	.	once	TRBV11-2	TGTGCCAGCAGCTTAGATTTTGGCGGGGGCCGGGATACGCAGTATTTT	CASSLDFGGGRDTQYF
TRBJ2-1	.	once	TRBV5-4	TGTGCCAGCAGCTTGGGAGGGGGTGAGCAGTTCTTC	CASSLGGGEQFF
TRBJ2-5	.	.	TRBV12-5	TGTGCTAGTGGATTATCCGGGAGCGGGACCCAGTACTTC	CASGLSGSGTQYF
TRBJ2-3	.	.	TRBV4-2	TGTGCCAGCAGCCAAGGGGGGATCACAGATACGCAGTATTTT	CASSQGGITDTQYF
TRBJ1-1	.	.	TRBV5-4	TGTGCCAGCAGCCCGGATGGCACTGAAGCTTTCTTT	CASSPDGTEAFF
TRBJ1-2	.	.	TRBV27	TGTGCCAGCAGTCTGACAGGAGTCTATGGCTACACCTTC	CASSLTGVYGYTF
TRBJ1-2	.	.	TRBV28	TGTGCCAGTGGTAGTACCAACTATGGCTACACCTTC	CASGSTNYGYTF
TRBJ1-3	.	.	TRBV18	TGTGCCAGCTCACCACAGACCGTTAGCTCTGGAAACACCATATATTTT	CASSPQTVSSGNTIYF
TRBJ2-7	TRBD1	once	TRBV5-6	TGTGCCAGCAGCCCCGTACAGGGGGCGTTCTACGAGCAGTACTTC	CASSPVQGAFYEQYF
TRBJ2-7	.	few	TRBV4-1	TGCGCCAGCAGCCATGGGTCGCACACAAATTTCGAGCAGTACTTC	CASSHGSHTNFEQYF
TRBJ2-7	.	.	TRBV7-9	TGTGCCAGCAGCCCCGGAGGGACAAACTCCTACGAGCAGTACTTC	CASSPGGTNSYEQYF
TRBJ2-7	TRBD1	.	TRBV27	TGTGCCAGCAGTTTAGGGACAGACTACGAGCAGTACTTC	CASSLGTDYEQYF
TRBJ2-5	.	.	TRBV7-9	TGTGCCAGCAGCTCTATGGCGTCTGAGCAGCTGGAGACCCAGTACTTC	CASSSMASEQLETQYF